The 10 T cell receptor beta chains presented below share a single source sample, sequenced in a study of CD8 T cells in Susac syndrome. Random hexamers served to reverse transcribe about 0.5 to 1 ug RNA. TCRdb re-derived calls from the immunoSEQ multiplex PCR reads in MiXCR, one entry per CDR3 protein. The sample contains some 180,000 distinct CDR3 sequences, around nine tenths of which appear only once. Sequencing used CD4+ T cells from PBMCs. The receptors were sampled from a human donor with Susac syndrome.

The rearrangement joins TRBV6-6 to TRBJ2-7; tentatively, D is TRBD2 (5 bases). Germline V CDR1 and CDR2: MNHNY, SVGAGI (reference sequence). The CDR3 is 12 amino acids. Deletions cut 6 bases from V and 6 bases from J, with 12 bases between. The CDR3 spells CASSSKGGEQYF. The CDR3 nucleotides read TGTGCCAGCAGCTCCAAAGGAGGCGAGCAGTACTTC.

The chain is built from TRBV15 and TRBJ2-7; D uncertain. The ends were cut back, 3 bases at V and 0 bases at J, with 9 bases in the middle. The CDR3 consists of 14 residues. The germline gives CDR1 LNHNV, CDR2 YYDKDF (reference sequence). The CDR3 region has the DNA TGTGCCACCAGCAGGAGTGGGAACTCCTACGAGCAGTACTTC. Amino acid sequence: CATSRSGNSYEQYF.

This chain joins TRBV5-1 and TRBJ1-6; D is ambiguous. The V and J ends lost 2 bases and 0 bases respectively, with 15 bases between them. This CDR3 has 18 amino acids. CDR1 and CDR2 (germline): SGHRS, YFSETQ. For the CDR3, the DNA is TGCGCCAGCAGCTTTTCGCCAGCCAGGAGCTCCTATAATTCACCCCTCCACTTT. This sequence encodes CASSFSPARSSYNSPLHF. Based on the CDR3 plus reference TRBV5-1 and TRBJ1-6, the full variable domain is KAGVTQTPRYLIKTRGQQVTLSCSPISGHRSVSWYQQTPGQGLQFLFEYFSETQRNKGNFPGRFSGRQFSNSRSEMNVSTLELGDSALYLCASSFSPARSSYNSPLHFGNGTRLTVT.

The rearrangement uses TRBV30 and TRBJ1-1; D unresolved. This CDR3 region has 15 residues. In germline, CDR1 is GTSNPN, CDR2 SVGIG (reference sequence). Trimming left V 5 bases short and J 1 base short, with 17 bases between. Here the CDR3 DNA reads TGTGCCTGGCACTCAAAGACAACAGAGAACACTGAAGCTTTCTTT. It yields the protein CAWHSKTTENTEAFF.

V and J are TRBV19 and TRBJ2-1; TRBD1 is a possible D gene (6 bases). Germline CDR1 is LNHDA and CDR2 is SQIVND (reference sequence). The CDR3 has 17 residues. Trimming pared 7 bases from V and 1 base from J, leaving 20 bases between. CDR3 sequence (DNA): TGTGCCAGTAAGTCCTTATCAGGGGATAGTTCCTACAATGAGCAGTTCTTC. Protein sequence: CASKSLSGDSSYNEQFF.

This clonotype has just one count. V and J are TRBV5-1 and TRBJ2-1; D not certain. The germline gives CDR1 SGHRS, CDR2 YFSETQ. With 0 bases removed from V and 3 bases from J, the gap between germline ends came to 7 bases. The CDR3 loop spans 14 amino acids. As DNA, the CDR3 is TGCGCCAGCAGCTTGGCCTTGGGCTACAATGAGCAGTTCTTC. Its translation is CASSLALGYNEQFF.

The V and J genes are TRBV6-4 and TRBJ2-1, with 10 bases that match TRBD1. The CDR3 totals 14 residues. V was clipped by 6 bases and J by 8 bases; unmatched bases: 7. The germline V gene encodes CDR1 MRHNA and CDR2 SNTAGT. CDR3 amino acids: CASSSGTGAYEQFF. The CDR3 DNA reads TGTGCCAGCAGCTCCGGGACAGGGGCGTATGAGCAGTTCTTC.

This sequence joins TRBV9 and TRBJ1-4, with 12 bases matching TRBD1. V gave up 5 bases and J gave up 4 bases; unmatched junction bases: 9. Germline V gene lookup returns CDR1 SGDLS and CDR2 YYNGEE. This CDR3 spans 17 amino acids. CDR3 nucleotides: TGTGCCAGCAGTCGCTCGGGACAGGGGGCGTATAATGAAAAACTGTTTTTT. It yields the protein CASSRSGQGAYNEKLFF.

This clonotype was seen a single time. This chain connects TRBV7-9 to TRBJ2-1; TRBD2 matches 7 bases. Germline loops: CDR1 SEHNR, CDR2 FQNEAQ (reference sequence). The CDR3 spans 14 residues. Trimming cost V 1 base and J 6 bases; bases outside gene matches: 3. CDR3 sequence reads: CASSLGREGNEQFF. The CDR3 coding sequence is TGTGCCAGCAGCTTAGGCAGGGAGGGCAATGAGCAGTTCTTC.

The chain is built from TRBV20-1 and TRBJ1-4; maybe TRBD1 (5 bases). Looked up from germline, CDR1 is DFQATT and CDR2 is SNEGSKA (reference sequence). This CDR3 comprises 14 residues. Trimming left V 1 base short and J 3 bases short, with 9 bases between. The CDR3: CSARVGPANEKLFF. In nucleotides, the CDR3 is TGCAGTGCTAGAGTGGGACCAGCTAATGAAAAACTGTTTTTT.